This T cell receptor beta chain appears in the sequencing data of a study of identical twins. This clonotype was seen many times. Trimming pared 1 base from V and 4 bases from J, leaving 12 bases between. Looked up from germline, CDR1 is SQVTM and CDR2 is ANQGSEA. The CDR3 runs 14 residues. TCRdb ran MiXCR on the 5' RACE reads and lists one entry per CDR3 protein. The table shows 500,000 to 600,000 distinct CDR3 sequences, with 20% to 25% occurring only once. These data also formed part of another study, on T cells expressing NK-cell markers.

The clonotype was recovered from a woman younger than 35 in good health. The chain has TRBV29-1 and TRBJ2-3; D is perhaps TRBD1 or TRBD2 (5 bases each). The sequenced material came from CD4+ T cells sorted from blood. The CDR3 protein is CSVEGGRGADTQYF. The CDR3 nucleotides are TGCAGCGTTGAAGGAGGTCGAGGGGCAGATACGCAGTATTTT.